These T cell receptor beta chains were read from a single sample in a study of technical replicates of blood from a few donors. Sequenced by immunoSEQ multiplex PCR; TCRdb stores in-frame clones only, minus some. The profile shows approximately 81,000 clones, roughly four fifths of them singletons. Sequencing was done on a sample of PBMCs. The receptors come from a human donor in good health. Some clones in this sample may be carry-over from other donors' samples. Both conserved end residues are part of each CDR3. Fields, in order: V gene, clone size, D gene, J gene, CDR3 length, CDR3 protein, CDR3 DNA. D genes are given only for firm matches. The size entry is marked missing in some rows and otherwise reads once, few, many or a size class.

V gene: TRBV6-5; clone size: once; D gene: -; J gene: TRBJ1-6; CDR3 length: 15; CDR3 protein: CASSYSEGANSPLHF; CDR3 DNA: TGTGCCAGCAGTTACTCGGAAGGGGCTAATTCACCCCTCCACTTT
V gene: TRBV9; clone size: few; D gene: -; J gene: TRBJ1-2; CDR3 length: 13; CDR3 protein: CASSLQGRGGYTF; CDR3 DNA: TGTGCCAGCAGCTTGCAGGGCCGTGGGGGCTACACCTTC
V gene: TRBV6-6; clone size: -; D gene: -; J gene: TRBJ1-1; CDR3 length: 13; CDR3 protein: CASSYDGGTEAFF; CDR3 DNA: TGTGCCAGCAGTTACGATGGGGGGACTGAAGCTTTCTTT
V gene: TRBV6-6; clone size: -; D gene: TRBD1; J gene: TRBJ1-2; CDR3 length: 15; CDR3 protein: CASSFLDRGHSGYTF; CDR3 DNA: TGTGCCAGCAGTTTCCTGGACAGGGGGCACTCTGGCTACACCTTC
V gene: TRBV15; clone size: -; D gene: -; J gene: TRBJ1-4; CDR3 length: 15; CDR3 protein: CATSHDTSTNEKLFF; CDR3 DNA: TGTGCCACCAGCCATGACACCTCAACTAATGAAAAACTGTTTTTT
V gene: TRBV29-1; clone size: -; D gene: TRBD2; J gene: TRBJ2-3; CDR3 length: 16; CDR3 protein: CSVEVSSGVSTDTQYF; CDR3 DNA: TGCAGCGTTGAAGTTAGTAGCGGGGTTAGCACAGATACGCAGTATTTT
V gene: TRBV5-6; clone size: -; D gene: -; J gene: TRBJ1-2; CDR3 length: 13; CDR3 protein: CASRDITNYGYTF; CDR3 DNA: TGTGCCAGCAGGGACATAACTAACTATGGCTACACCTTC
V gene: TRBV27; clone size: -; D gene: TRBD1; J gene: TRBJ2-6; CDR3 length: 15; CDR3 protein: CASSFTGAGANVLTF; CDR3 DNA: TGTGCCAGCAGTTTTACAGGGGCCGGGGCCAACGTCCTGACTTTC
V gene: TRBV18; clone size: -; D gene: -; J gene: TRBJ2-5; CDR3 length: 11; CDR3 protein: CASSTQETQYF; CDR3 DNA: TGTGCCAGCTCCACTCAAGAGACCCAGTACTTC
V gene: TRBV7-9; clone size: -; D gene: -; J gene: TRBJ2-2; CDR3 length: 13; CDR3 protein: CASSFGQTGELFF; CDR3 DNA: TGTGCCAGCAGCTTCGGACAGACCGGGGAGCTGTTTTTT
V gene: TRBV18; clone size: -; D gene: -; J gene: TRBJ1-1; CDR3 length: 13; CDR3 protein: CASSPGRAPEAFF; CDR3 DNA: TGTGCCAGCTCACCGGGGAGGGCTCCTGAAGCTTTCTTT
V gene: TRBV6-1; clone size: few; D gene: -; J gene: TRBJ1-6; CDR3 length: 13; CDR3 protein: CASSREGLEVFHF; CDR3 DNA: TGTGCCAGCAGCCGGGAGGGGCTGGAGGTCTTCCACTTT
V gene: TRBV6-6; clone size: -; D gene: TRBD1; J gene: TRBJ1-2; CDR3 length: 14; CDR3 protein: CASIPNRGILGYTF; CDR3 DNA: TGTGCCAGCATACCAAACAGGGGAATCCTGGGCTACACCTTC
V gene: TRBV7-2; clone size: -; D gene: -; J gene: TRBJ1-3; CDR3 length: 13; CDR3 protein: CASSPGGQNTIYF; CDR3 DNA: TGTGCCAGCAGCCCCGGTGGACAGAACACCATATATTTT
V gene: TRBV4-2; clone size: -; D gene: TRBD1; J gene: TRBJ1-1; CDR3 length: 17; CDR3 protein: CASSQDRDRGLGTEAFF; CDR3 DNA: TGTGCCAGCAGCCAAGATCGGGACAGGGGGCTGGGGACTGAAGCTTTCTTT
V gene: TRBV7-2; clone size: -; D gene: -; J gene: TRBJ1-4; CDR3 length: 15; CDR3 protein: CASSSGGFTNEKLFF; CDR3 DNA: TGTGCCAGCAGCTCCGGCGGGTTTACTAATGAAAAACTGTTTTTT